This TCR beta chain was sequenced for a study of blood T cell repertoires in COVID-19. On the study more broadly: There were acute and convalescent COVID-19 samples, and they came from the United States, Italy and Spain. Sources were T cells, B-cell-depleted T cells, or PBMCs; the material itself was cDNA or gDNA.

V dropped 1 base and J dropped 9 bases, with 13 bases sitting between them. Germline V gives CDR1 MGHDK, CDR2 SYGVNS. The length of the CDR3 is 14 residues. Study processing details: From reference gene primer amplification, estimates of nucleated cell counts were derived. Libraries were prepared by immunoSEQ multiplex PCR; TCRdb keeps only in-frame clonotypes and omits some of them. V, J and clone size reflect that table, while D and trimming were determined from the DNA. This sample yields roughly 100,000 clones, of which roughly 80% are seen a single time; around 15% belongs to the top ten. The clonotype was recovered from a woman aged 55-75 years with acute or convalescent COVID-19. The chain joins TRBV25-1 to TRBJ1-3; D may be TRBD1 (5 bases). The sample comprised peripheral blood. The CDR3 protein is CASSESGPAGTIYF. The CDR3 DNA reads TGTGCCAGCAGTGAATCGGGACCAGCGGGCACCATATATTTT.